The 22 T cell receptor beta chains presented below share a single source sample, sequenced in a study of blood T cell repertoires in COVID-19. Libraries were prepared by immunoSEQ multiplex PCR; TCRdb keeps only in-frame clonotypes and omits some of them. The profile shows some 450,000 clones, 88% of them singletons. Sequences were obtained from peripheral blood. The source is a woman between 45 and 60 years old with COVID-19, enrolled during active disease.

This chain links TRBV11-2 with TRBJ1-1, with D perhaps matching TRBD1 (6 bases). Germline values: CDR1 SGHAT, CDR2 FQNNGV. The V gene lost 5 bases and the J gene lost 1 base, with 14 bases spanning the gap. The CDR3 is made up of 15 amino acids. DNA for the CDR3: TGTGCCAGCAGCCAGCGGACAGTCGCGAACACTGAAGCTTTCTTT. Residues: CASSQRTVANTEAFF.

This sequence joins TRBV5-4 and TRBJ2-5; the D gene is possibly TRBD1 (5 bases). The CDR3 contains 15 residues. Per the germline V gene, CDR1 is SGHNT and CDR2 is YYREEE (reference sequence). Trimming took 0 bases from V and 6 from J, leaving 15 bases between them. This CDR3 reads CASSLEGRQTQTQYF. DNA for the CDR3: TGTGCCAGCAGCTTGGAGGGCCGACAGACACAGACCCAGTACTTC.

The rearrangement links TRBV5-6 to TRBJ2-1, with 7 positions matching TRBD2. The CDR3 sequence is 13 residues long. In germline, CDR1 is SGHDT, CDR2 YYEEEE. The junction had 4 bases not matched to a gene; V was cut back by 6 bases and J by 4 bases. The CDR3 protein is CASTGGSYNEQFF. CDR3 sequence (DNA): TGTGCCAGCACCGGGGGGTCGTACAATGAGCAGTTCTTC.

The chain has TRBV4-1 and TRBJ2-3; D is perhaps TRBD2 (6 bases). Germline V CDR1 and CDR2: MGHRA, YSYEKL. The CDR3 covers 15 residues. V lost 4 bases to trimming and J lost 4 bases, with 15 bases between them. CDR3 coding DNA: TGCGCCAGCAGCCTGTCGCGGGGACCGTCAGATACGCAGTATTTT. This translates into CASSLSRGPSDTQYF.

The chain carries TRBV7-9 and TRBJ1-2, with 7 bases lining up with TRBD1. With V trimmed by 5 bases and J by 0 bases, 3 bases remained unmatched. Germline V gives CDR1 SEHNR, CDR2 FQNEAQ (reference sequence). CDR3 size: 14 residues. The CDR3 spells CASSVTGTNYGYTF. In nucleotides, the CDR3 is TGTGCCAGCAGCGTGACAGGGACTAACTATGGCTACACCTTC.

This chain connects TRBV7-2 to TRBJ2-5, with TRBD2 matching 11 bases. J was trimmed by 5 bases and V by 4 bases; bases with no gene match: 18. The germline CDR1 and CDR2 sequences are SGHTA and FQGNSA. CDR3 length: 19 residues. CDR3 region: CASSSPAGLAVLGRETQYF. The DNA of the CDR3 is TGTGCCAGCAGCTCTCCCGCGGGACTAGCGGTCCTAGGGCGGGAGACCCAGTACTTC.

The V gene is TRBV3-1 (or the pseudogene TRBV3-2), the J gene TRBJ2-1, with 9 bases aligning to TRBD2. V shed 1 base and J 7 bases; nucleotides not matched to a gene: 11. The CDR3 loop spans 17 amino acids. CDR1 and CDR2 from the germline V gene are LGHDT and YNNKEL (reference sequence). The CDR3 is CASSQGPVAGATNEQFF. In DNA, the CDR3 is TGTGCCAGCAGCCAAGGCCCTGTAGCGGGGGCTACGAATGAGCAGTTCTTC.

The rearrangement joins TRBV18 to TRBJ1-4, with D perhaps matching TRBD1 (5 bases). The CDR3 has 15 amino acids. The germline V and J ends were trimmed by 5 bases and 5 bases, with 15 bases remaining between them. CDR1 and CDR2 (germline): KGHSH, LQKENI. The CDR3 DNA reads TGTGCCAGCTCAATATCGCAGGGAGGGAATGAAAAACTGTTTTTT. Protein sequence: CASSISQGGNEKLFF.

The rearrangement links TRBV11-2 to TRBJ1-3; no reliable D call. Germline CDR1 SGHAT, CDR2 FQNNGV. The CDR3 spans 18 residues. The germline V and J ends were trimmed by 0 bases and 0 bases, with 15 bases remaining between them. CDR3 nucleotides: TGTGCCAGCAGCTTAGATCTCGGAGGATGGGGCTCTGGAAACACCATATATTTT. Residues: CASSLDLGGWGSGNTIYF. The full variable domain, in which reference TRBV11-2 and TRBJ1-3 provide the parts outside the CDR3, is EAGVAQSPRYKIIEKRQSVAFWCNPISGHATLYWYQQILGQGPKLLIQFQNNGVVDDSQLPKDRFSAERLKGVDSTLKIQPAKLEDSAVYLCASSLDLGGWGSGNTIYFGEGSWLTVV.

The rearrangement joins TRBV30 to TRBJ1-4; 8 bases map to TRBD1. V trimming: 7 bases; J trimming: 5 bases; junction bases outside the gene matches: 9. Germline CDR1 is GTSNPN and CDR2 is SVGIG (reference sequence). The CDR3 length is 14 residues. CDR3 protein: CAFGQGGGNEKLFF. CDR3 DNA: TGTGCCTTTGGACAGGGAGGGGGAAATGAAAAACTGTTTTTT. The whole variable domain, remainder taken from reference TRBV30 and TRBJ1-4, is SQTIHQWPATLVQPVGSPLSLECTVEGTSNPNLYWYRQAAGRGLQLLFYSVGIGQISSEVPQNLSASRPQDRQFILSSKKLLLSDSGFYLCAFGQGGGNEKLFFGSGTQLSVL.

The genes are TRBV20-1 and TRBJ1-3; TRBD1 matches at 7 bases. Trimming at V came to 3 bases and at J to 4 bases, leaving 3 bases not matched to a gene. Germline-derived CDR1 and CDR2 are DFQATT and SNEGSKA (reference sequence). CDR3 length equals 13 residues. CDR3 in amino acids: CSASGTAGNTIYF. The CDR3 DNA is TGCAGTGCTAGTGGGACAGCGGGAAACACCATATATTTT.

The chain joins TRBV5-8 to TRBJ1-2, with D possibly being TRBD1 (5 bases). The CDR3 has 13 residues. Germline V lookup: CDR1 SGHTS, CDR2 YDEGEE. The ends were cut back, 4 bases at V and 5 bases at J, with 12 bases in the middle. The CDR3 is CASSLLGGYGYTF. For the CDR3, the DNA is TGTGCCAGCAGCCTCCTTGGGGGGTATGGCTACACCTTC.

This clone was seen a single time. The chain has TRBV7-3 and TRBJ2-1; 7 nucleotides line up with TRBD2. CDR1 is SGHTA and CDR2 is FQGTGA in the germline V gene. The CDR3 consists of 14 residues. V trimming: 5 bases; J trimming: 4 bases; junction bases outside the gene matches: 5. CDR3 protein: CASSVLSGYNEQFF. The DNA for the CDR3 is TGTGCCAGCAGCGTACTTAGCGGGTACAATGAGCAGTTCTTC.

The rearrangement joins TRBV19 to TRBJ2-2, with TRBD1 identical over 10 bases. Losses at the gene ends were 10 bases for V and 2 bases for J; bases not matched to a gene: 4. The CDR3 is made up of 14 amino acids. CDR1 and CDR2 (germline): LNHDA, SQIVND (reference sequence). The CDR3 reads CATGQGVNTGELFF. In DNA, the CDR3 is TGTGCCACCGGACAGGGGGTTAACACCGGGGAGCTGTTTTTT.

The V and J genes are TRBV3-1 (or the pseudogene TRBV3-2) and TRBJ1-4; D is unclear. Germline V lookup: CDR1 LGHDT, CDR2 YNNKEL (reference sequence). The CDR3 sequence is 15 residues long. The ends were cut back, 4 bases at V and 4 bases at J, with 13 bases in the middle. The chain's CDR3 is CASSRGRESNEKLFF. CDR3 DNA: TGTGCCAGCAGCCGCGGACGGGAAAGTAATGAAAAACTGTTTTTT.

The chain couples TRBV10-1 to TRBJ2-7; D not certain. The CDR3 totals 12 residues. Germline-derived CDR1 and CDR2 are WNHNN and SYGVQD (reference sequence). V was shortened by 2 bases and J by 5 bases, with 7 bases between the two germline ends. Here the CDR3 reads CASSEGVDEQYF. The CDR3 coding sequence is TGCGCCAGCAGTGAGGGAGTAGACGAGCAGTACTTC.

There are a few counts of this clone. The gene calls are TRBV9 and TRBJ1-2; tentatively, D is TRBD1 (6 bases). The V gene's germline CDR1 is SGDLS and CDR2 YYNGEE. This CDR3 comprises 14 residues. Between the trimmed V and J ends, which lost 5 bases and 5 bases, there was a span of 16 bases. In DNA form, the CDR3 reads TGTGCCAGCAGTATCACAGGGTCCCTTTATGGCTACACCTTC. This sequence encodes CASSITGSLYGYTF.

Written as DNA, the CDR3 is TGTGCCAGCAGTGAGGGCGGGGCCCCCCCCTACAATGAGCAGTTCTTC. Protein product: CASSEGGAPPYNEQFF. This rearrangement joins TRBV6-1 to TRBJ2-1; D is perhaps TRBD2 (6 bases). Per germline, CDR1 MNHNS and CDR2 SASEGT. Trimming left V 3 bases short and J 2 bases short, with 14 bases between. This CDR3 region has 16 residues.

The chain uses TRBV14 and TRBJ2-1; D is undetermined. The CDR3 runs 13 residues. Germline V gene lookup returns CDR1 SGHDN and CDR2 FVKESK. With 1 base removed from V and 12 bases from J, the gap between germline ends came to 13 bases. The CDR3 DNA reads as TGTGCCAGCAGCCAAGTGGGTCTAGTGGGGCAGTTCTTC. It encodes CASSQVGLVGQFF. Together with reference TRBV14 and TRBJ2-1, the CDR3 gives the full variable domain: EAGVTQFPSHSVIEKGQTVTLRCDPISGHDNLYWYRRVMGKEIKFLLHFVKESKQDESGMPNNRFLAERTGGTYSTLKVQPAELEDSGVYFCASSQVGLVGQFFGPGTRLTVL.

This chain links TRBV3-1 (or the pseudogene TRBV3-2) with TRBJ2-2, with D perhaps TRBD2 (6 bases). From germline, CDR1 is LGHDT and CDR2 YNNKEL (reference sequence). This CDR3 comprises 18 residues. V dropped 2 bases and J dropped 0 bases, with 16 bases sitting between them. CDR3: CASSQPPYGTSNTGELFF. In nucleotides, the CDR3 is TGTGCCAGCAGCCAACCCCCTTACGGGACTTCGAACACCGGGGAGCTGTTTTTT.

The V gene is TRBV30, the J gene TRBJ2-1, with D maybe TRBD2 (7 bases). The CDR3 runs to 14 residues. V was clipped by 1 base and J by 7 bases, with 14 bases between them. Germline V CDR1 and CDR2: GTSNPN, SVGIG (reference sequence). The CDR3 reads CAWSGGGPANEQFF. CDR3 in DNA: TGTGCCTGGAGTGGGGGGGGGCCCGCTAATGAGCAGTTCTTC. The variable domain in full, completed from reference TRBV30 and TRBJ2-1, reads SQTIHQWPATLVQPVGSPLSLECTVEGTSNPNLYWYRQAAGRGLQLLFYSVGIGQISSEVPQNLSASRPQDRQFILSSKKLLLSDSGFYLCAWSGGGPANEQFFGPGTRLTVL.

Only a few counts were recorded for this clone. The chain is built from TRBV19 and TRBJ1-3; no clear D gene. Germline CDR1 reads LNHDA; CDR2 reads SQIVND (reference sequence). CDR3 size: 12 residues. V was pared by 8 bases and J by 7 bases, with 12 bases between. Here the CDR3 reads CASRPLGNTIYF. CDR3 nucleotide sequence: TGTGCCAGTCGGCCACTCGGGAACACCATATATTTT.